Listed here are 24 T cell receptor beta chains from one sample, sequenced in a study of shared clonotypes between healthy human individuals. Data came from immunoSEQ multiplex PCR; TCRdb stores just in-frame clones and leaves some out. The table includes fewer than 650,000 clones, roughly four fifths detected once. The sequenced material came from PBMCs. The receptors were gathered from a woman in her 40s in good health. Some clones in this sample may be carry-over from other donors' samples.

This clone came up once. The chain recombines TRBV5-1 with TRBJ1-5; TRBD1 matches at 8 bases. The CDR3 length is 14 residues. Germline CDR1 reads SGHRS; CDR2 reads YFSETQ. The V segment lost 4 bases and the J segment 6 bases; nucleotides outside the gene matches: 6. The CDR3 bases are TGCGCCAGCAGCCCTGACAGGGGTGGTCAGCCCCAGCATTTT. It specifies CASSPDRGGQPQHF.

In this sample, this clone turned up many times. The rearrangement uses TRBV19 and TRBJ2-6; D ambiguous. The CDR3 runs 15 residues. Germline values: CDR1 LNHDA, CDR2 SQIVND (reference sequence). V lost 10 bases to trimming and J lost 1 base, with 14 bases between them. The CDR3 is CAIGSEGSGANVLTF. The CDR3 DNA is TGTGCCATTGGTTCGGAAGGGTCTGGGGCCAACGTCCTGACTTTC.

This clone appeared once. CDR3 region: CASSLGGDGYEQYF. CDR3 nucleotides: TGTGCCAGCAGCTTAGGGGGAGATGGCTACGAGCAGTACTTC. This chain joins TRBV11-3 and TRBJ2-7; a possible D gene is TRBD2 (5 bases). The CDR3 consists of 14 residues. Trimming left V 1 base short and J 3 bases short, with 10 bases between. The V gene's germline CDR1 is SGHNT and CDR2 YENEEA. The entire variable domain, with the rest obtained from reference TRBV11-3 and TRBJ2-7, is as follows: EAGVVQSPRYKIIEKKQPVAFWCNPISGHNTLYWYLQNLGQGPELLIRYENEEAVDDSQLPKDRFSAERLKGVDSTLKIQPAELGDSAVYLCASSLGGDGYEQYFGPGTRLTVT.

The chain couples TRBV11-2 to TRBJ2-1; 12 nucleotides line up with TRBD2. Germline V gene sequence: CDR1 SGHAT, CDR2 FQNNGV. J was trimmed by 7 bases and V by 6 bases; bases with no gene match: 7. The CDR3 runs to 15 residues. This CDR3 reads CASRSLAGGRNEQFF. CDR3 sequence (DNA): TGTGCCAGCAGGTCACTAGCGGGAGGCCGTAATGAGCAGTTCTTC.

This chain links TRBV5-4 with TRBJ2-2; no reliable D call. The CDR3 is 16 residues long. V was pared by 0 bases and J by 2 bases, with 11 bases between. Germline CDR1 and CDR2: SGHNT and YYREEE (reference sequence). This CDR3 is CASSLGPTLNTGELFF. DNA of the CDR3: TGTGCCAGCAGCTTGGGACCGACGTTAAACACCGGGGAGCTGTTTTTT. Looking up the rest from reference TRBV5-4 and TRBJ2-2 gives the full variable domain: ETGVTQSPTHLIKTRGQQVTLRCSSQSGHNTVSWYQQALGQGPQFIFQYYREEENGRGNFPPRFSGLQFPNYSSELNVNALELDDSALYLCASSLGPTLNTGELFFGEGSRLTVL.

The chain has TRBV28 and TRBJ2-4; 9 bases map to TRBD2. The CDR3 contains 16 residues. The germline V gene encodes CDR1 MDHEN and CDR2 SYDVKM. The ends lost 0 bases at V and 0 bases at J; junction bases unmatched: 0. The DNA of the CDR3 is TGTGCCAGCAGTTTATGGACTAGCGGAGCCAAAAACATTCAGTACTTC. This codes for CASSLWTSGAKNIQYF.

On this clone: Other DNA sequences from this sample encode an identical CDR3 as well. This rearrangement joins TRBV19 to TRBJ2-3, with 13 bases matching TRBD2. CDR1 is LNHDA and CDR2 is SQIVND in the germline V gene (reference sequence). The CDR3 covers 13 residues. V trimming: 9 bases; J trimming: 5 bases; junction bases outside the gene matches: 2. The CDR3 region is CASRLAGGDTQYF. The CDR3 DNA sequence: TGTGCCAGCCGACTAGCGGGAGGAGATACGCAGTATTTT.

The rearrangement links TRBV6-5 to TRBJ2-4; D possibly corresponds to TRBD2 (5 bases). V lost 7 bases and J 2 bases, leaving 15 bases between the germline ends. The CDR3 is made up of 15 amino acids. Germline CDR1 MNHEY, CDR2 SVGAGI. The CDR3 is CASINVTGTKNIQYF. The DNA for the CDR3 is TGTGCCAGCATCAACGTGACGGGGACCAAAAACATTCAGTACTTC.

V is TRBV27 and J is TRBJ2-3; D unresolved. The germline gives CDR1 MNHEY, CDR2 SMNVEV (reference sequence). Trimming stripped 4 bases from V and 2 bases from J, with 13 bases between. This CDR3 comprises 15 residues. The CDR3 protein is CASSSMTRTTDTQYF. The CDR3 DNA reads as TGTGCCAGCAGTTCGATGACCAGAACCACAGATACGCAGTATTTT.

The gene calls are TRBV11-2 and TRBJ1-1; TRBD1 matches 9 bases. V dropped 5 bases and J dropped 11; count of bases not matched to a gene: 15. Germline CDR1 SGHAT, CDR2 FQNNGV. This CDR3 is 15 amino acids long. CDR3 coding DNA: TGTGCCAGCAGCCTTAGGGGACAGGGCCCTGACTCGGCTTTCTTT. This codes for CASSLRGQGPDSAFF. Based on the CDR3 plus reference TRBV11-2 and TRBJ1-1, the full variable domain is EAGVAQSPRYKIIEKRQSVAFWCNPISGHATLYWYQQILGQGPKLLIQFQNNGVVDDSQLPKDRFSAERLKGVDSTLKIQPAKLEDSAVYLCASSLRGQGPDSAFFGQGTRLTVV.

A single count supports this clone. The V call is TRBV7-9, the J call TRBJ2-1, with 12 bases fitting TRBD2. J was trimmed by 10 bases and V by 3 bases; bases with no gene match: 10. Germline CDR1 is SEHNR and CDR2 is FQNEAQ (reference sequence). CDR3 length: 16 amino acids. The CDR3 DNA follows: TGTGCCAGCAGCTTGCCTAGCGGGAGGGCCTTGGTCGAGCAGTTCTTC. Protein sequence: CASSLPSGRALVEQFF.

This clone turned up a few times. V gene TRBV18 combines with J gene TRBJ2-1; 9 bases fit TRBD1. This CDR3 comprises 15 residues. CDR1 is KGHSH, CDR2 LQKENI, per germline. With 5 bases clipped from V and 4 bases from J, the junction kept 6 bases outside the gene matches. CDR3 protein: CASSEGQGWYNEQFF. Written as DNA, the CDR3 is TGTGCCAGCTCAGAGGGACAGGGTTGGTACAATGAGCAGTTCTTC.

This clone showed up just once. The chain uses TRBV5-1 and TRBJ2-1; 13 bases are a match to TRBD2. The CDR3 is 16 residues long. With 4 bases clipped from V and 8 bases from J, the junction kept 9 bases outside the gene matches. Per germline, CDR1 SGHRS and CDR2 YFSETQ. The CDR3 coding sequence is TGCGCCAGCAGCCCCCCGGGACTAGCGGGAATCTATGAGCAGTTCTTC. As protein: CASSPPGLAGIYEQFF.

The rearrangement uses TRBV18 and TRBJ2-4, with D hard to call. Germline V gives CDR1 KGHSH, CDR2 LQKENI. This CDR3 has 14 residues. V was shortened by 6 bases and J by 2 bases, with 11 bases between the two germline ends. The CDR3 sequence: CASSVGYPKNIQYF. In nucleotides, the CDR3 is TGTGCCAGCTCCGTTGGGTACCCCAAAAACATTCAGTACTTC.

The V gene is TRBV28, the J gene TRBJ1-5, with TRBD1 matching 8 bases. This CDR3 comprises 15 residues. Trimming removed 8 bases from V and 0 bases from J; junction bases left unmatched: 6. Per the germline V gene, CDR1 is MDHEN and CDR2 is SYDVKM. CDR3 DNA sequence: TGTGCCAGCGCCCGGACAGGGTTTAGCAATCAGCCCCAGCATTTT. This gives the protein CASARTGFSNQPQHF. Full variable domain (rest looked up from reference TRBV28 and TRBJ1-5): DVKVTQSSRYLVKRTGEKVFLECVQDMDHENMFWYRQDPGLGLRLIYFSYDVKMKEKGDIPEGYSVSREKKERFSLILESASTNQTSMYLCASARTGFSNQPQHFGDGTRLSIL.

This chain links TRBV28 with TRBJ2-7, with D possibly matching TRBD1 (6 bases). The CDR3 is 13 residues long. Deletions cut 9 bases from V and 0 bases from J, with 12 bases between. Germline assignment: CDR1 MDHEN and CDR2 SYDVKM. The CDR3 loop is CASIRGTSYEQYF. As DNA, the CDR3 is TGTGCCAGTATAAGGGGGACCTCCTACGAGCAGTACTTC. Filled out from reference TRBV28 and TRBJ2-7, the complete variable domain reads DVKVTQSSRYLVKRTGEKVFLECVQDMDHENMFWYRQDPGLGLRLIYFSYDVKMKEKGDIPEGYSVSREKKERFSLILESASTNQTSMYLCASIRGTSYEQYFGPGTRLTVT.

The sample holds a few counts of this clone. A single base is all that separates this from a far larger clone, so a read error is likely. Other DNA sequences in the same sample also yield this CDR3. The rearrangement uses TRBV29-1 and TRBJ2-1, with TRBD2 identical over 11 bases. The CDR3 sequence is 17 residues long. Trimming took 3 bases from V and 3 from J; bases not matched to a gene: 10. CDR1 is SQVTM, CDR2 ANQGSEA, per germline. In nucleotides, the CDR3 is TGCAGCGTTGAGGGGTTCGCAGGGACTAGCGGCTACAATGAGCAGTTCTTC. As protein: CSVEGFAGTSGYNEQFF.

V usage is TRBV2 and J usage is TRBJ2-7, with 9 bases aligning to TRBD2. The CDR3 covers 14 residues. The V gene end was trimmed by 4 bases and the J gene end by 7 bases; junction bases not matched to a gene: 8. The germline gives CDR1 SNHLY, CDR2 FYNNEI. CDR3 sequence (DNA): TGTGCCAGCAGTGCTAGCGGGGAGTCTGTGGAGCAGTACTTC. Protein: CASSASGESVEQYF.

The genes are TRBV4-2 and TRBJ2-7; tentatively, D is TRBD1 (6 bases). This CDR3 region has 15 residues. The germline V gene has CDR1 LGHNA and CDR2 YNFKEQ. V lost 4 bases and J lost 2, with 15 bases in between. The CDR3 region has the DNA TGTGCCAGCAGCCTCGCCGGACAGATCCCCTACGAGCAGTACTTC. This encodes CASSLAGQIPYEQYF.

The CDR3 DNA reads TGCGCCAGCAGTGATAAAGCGGGAGGACCGCACACCGGGGAGCTGTTTTTT. Its translation is CASSDKAGGPHTGELFF. This rearrangement joins TRBV10-2 to TRBJ2-2; the match to TRBD2 covers 9 bases. The J segment lost 3 bases and the V segment lost 3 bases, leaving 8 bases of the junction unmatched. Germline CDR1 is WSHSY and CDR2 is SAAADI. The CDR3 totals 17 residues.

J is TRBJ2-3 and V is TRBV14; D is uncertain. The CDR3 loop spans 16 amino acids. V shed 1 base and J shed 1 base, with 12 bases lying between them. Germline CDR1 is SGHDN and CDR2 is FVKESK. The CDR3 spells CASSQGRPPGTDTQYF. The CDR3 nucleotides are TGTGCCAGCAGCCAAGGGAGACCGCCCGGCACAGATACGCAGTATTTT.

The chain uses TRBV19 and TRBJ2-7; the match to TRBD2 covers 9 bases. The CDR3 is 13 residues long. Trimming cost V 5 bases and J 5 bases; bases outside gene matches: 4. Germline V gene lookup returns CDR1 LNHDA and CDR2 SQIVND (reference sequence). The CDR3 sequence is CASSYSGRDEQYF. The DNA for the CDR3 is TGTGCCAGTAGTTATAGCGGGAGAGACGAGCAGTACTTC.

The chain is built from TRBV7-9 and TRBJ2-7, with D hard to call. In germline, CDR1 is SEHNR, CDR2 FQNEAQ (reference sequence). Trimming stripped 3 bases from V and 1 base from J, with 10 bases between. The CDR3 covers 14 residues. The CDR3 reads CASSFLGPSYEQYF. The CDR3 DNA sequence: TGTGCCAGCAGCTTTTTGGGCCCTTCCTACGAGCAGTACTTC.

The V call is TRBV7-2, the J call TRBJ2-7, with TRBD2 identical over 8 bases. The CDR3 is 14 residues long. Germline V gene data show CDR1 as SGHTA and CDR2 as FQGNSA. J was trimmed by 6 bases and V by 5 bases; bases with no gene match: 9. The CDR3 DNA is TGTGCCAGCAGCAAAGGGCGGGAGGCGGGCGAGCAGTACTTC. Translated, it gives CASSKGREAGEQYF.